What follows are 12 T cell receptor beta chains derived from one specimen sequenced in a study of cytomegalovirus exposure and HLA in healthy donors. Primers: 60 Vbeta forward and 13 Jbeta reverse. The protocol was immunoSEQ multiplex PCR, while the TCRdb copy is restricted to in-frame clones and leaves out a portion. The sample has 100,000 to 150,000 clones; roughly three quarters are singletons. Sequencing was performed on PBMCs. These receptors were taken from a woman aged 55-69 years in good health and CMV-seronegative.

CDR3 sequence (DNA): TGTGCCAGCAGCTTAGCAGGGGGCGTGGGGGGCTACACCTTC. Its translation is CASSLAGGVGGYTF. The V and J genes are TRBV11-2 and TRBJ1-2; 8 nucleotides match TRBD1. Germline V CDR1 and CDR2: SGHAT, FQNNGV. The CDR3 is 14 amino acids. V lost 1 base to trimming and J lost 8 bases; unmatched junction nucleotides: 6.

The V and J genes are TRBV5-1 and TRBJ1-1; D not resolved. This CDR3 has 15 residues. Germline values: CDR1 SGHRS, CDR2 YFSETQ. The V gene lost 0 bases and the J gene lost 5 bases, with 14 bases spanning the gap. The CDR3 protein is CASSLDGSLRTEAFF. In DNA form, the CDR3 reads TGCGCCAGCAGCTTGGACGGGAGCCTCAGAACTGAAGCTTTCTTT.

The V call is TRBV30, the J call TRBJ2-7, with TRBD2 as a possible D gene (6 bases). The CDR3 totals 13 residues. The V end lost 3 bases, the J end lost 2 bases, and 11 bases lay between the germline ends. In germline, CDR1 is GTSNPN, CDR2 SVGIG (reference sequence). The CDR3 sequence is CAWSGGLPYEQYF. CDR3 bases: TGTGCCTGGAGCGGGGGATTACCCTACGAGCAGTACTTC.

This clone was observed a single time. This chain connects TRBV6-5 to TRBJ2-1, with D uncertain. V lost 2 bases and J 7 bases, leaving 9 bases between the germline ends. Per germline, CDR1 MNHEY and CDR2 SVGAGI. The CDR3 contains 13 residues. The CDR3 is CASSYNVGNEQFF. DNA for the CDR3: TGTGCCAGCAGTTACAACGTCGGGAATGAGCAGTTCTTC.

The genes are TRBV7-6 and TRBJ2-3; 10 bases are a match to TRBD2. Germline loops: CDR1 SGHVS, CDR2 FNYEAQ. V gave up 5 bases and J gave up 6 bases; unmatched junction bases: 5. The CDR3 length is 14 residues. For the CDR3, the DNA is TGTGCCAGCAGCCCTAGCGGGGGTTTGGATACGCAGTATTTT. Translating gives CASSPSGGLDTQYF.

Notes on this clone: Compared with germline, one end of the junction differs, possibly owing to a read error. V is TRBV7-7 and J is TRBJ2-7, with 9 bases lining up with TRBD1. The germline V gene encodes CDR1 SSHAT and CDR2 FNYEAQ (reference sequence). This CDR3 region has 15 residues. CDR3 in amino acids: CASSYPGQGFYEQYF. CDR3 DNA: TGTGCTAGCAGCTACCCGGGACAGGGCTTTTACGAGCAGTACTTC. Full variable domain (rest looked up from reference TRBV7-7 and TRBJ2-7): GAGVSQSPRYKVTKRGQDVTLRCDPISSHATLYWYQQALGQGPEFLTYFNYEAQPDKSGLPSDRFSAERPEGSISTLTIQRTEQRDSAMYRCASSYPGQGFYEQYFGPGTRLTVT.

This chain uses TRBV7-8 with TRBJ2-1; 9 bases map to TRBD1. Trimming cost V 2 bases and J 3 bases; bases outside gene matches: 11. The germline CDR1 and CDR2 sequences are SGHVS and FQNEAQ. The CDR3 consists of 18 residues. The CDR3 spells CASSLRLGTGRFYNEQFF. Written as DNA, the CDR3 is TGTGCCAGCAGCTTAAGATTGGGGACAGGGAGGTTCTACAATGAGCAGTTCTTC.

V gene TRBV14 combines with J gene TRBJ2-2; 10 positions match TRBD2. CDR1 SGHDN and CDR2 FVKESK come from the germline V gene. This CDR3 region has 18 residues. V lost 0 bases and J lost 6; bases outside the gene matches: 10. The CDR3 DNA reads TGTGCCAGCAGCCAAGATCTTTTCCTAGCGGGAGAAGCCGGGGAGCTGTTTTTT. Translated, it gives CASSQDLFLAGEAGELFF.

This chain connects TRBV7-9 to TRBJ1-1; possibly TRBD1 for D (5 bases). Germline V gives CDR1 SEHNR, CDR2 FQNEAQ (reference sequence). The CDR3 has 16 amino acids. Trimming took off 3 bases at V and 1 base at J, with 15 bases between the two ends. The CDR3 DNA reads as TGTGCCAGCAGCTTCCAGGGAGGGAATCGGAACACTGAAGCTTTCTTT. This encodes CASSFQGGNRNTEAFF.

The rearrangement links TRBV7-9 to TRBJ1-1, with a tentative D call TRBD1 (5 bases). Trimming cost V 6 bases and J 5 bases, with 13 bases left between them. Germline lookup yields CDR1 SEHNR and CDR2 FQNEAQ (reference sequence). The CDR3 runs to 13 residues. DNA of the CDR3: TGTGCCAGCAGGCGCAGCGGGGGTACTGAAGCTTTCTTT. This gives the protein CASRRSGGTEAFF. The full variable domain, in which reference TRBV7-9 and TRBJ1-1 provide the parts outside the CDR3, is DTGVSQNPRHKITKRGQNVTFRCDPISEHNRLYWYRQTLGQGPEFLTYFQNEAQLEKSRLLSDRFSAERPKGSFSTLEIQRTEQGDSAMYLCASRRSGGTEAFFGQGTRLTVV.

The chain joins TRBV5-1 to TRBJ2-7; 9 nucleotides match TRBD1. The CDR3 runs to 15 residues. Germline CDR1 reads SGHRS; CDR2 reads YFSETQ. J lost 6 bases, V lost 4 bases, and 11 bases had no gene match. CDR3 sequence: CASSPTGTGIGEQYF. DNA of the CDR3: TGCGCCAGCAGCCCAACCGGGACAGGGATCGGCGAGCAGTACTTC.

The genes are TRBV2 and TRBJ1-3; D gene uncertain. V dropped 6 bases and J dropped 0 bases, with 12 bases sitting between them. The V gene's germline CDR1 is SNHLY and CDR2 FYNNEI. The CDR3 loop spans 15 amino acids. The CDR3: CASRVALSSGNTIYF. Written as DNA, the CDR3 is TGTGCCAGCAGGGTAGCTCTGAGCTCTGGAAACACCATATATTTT. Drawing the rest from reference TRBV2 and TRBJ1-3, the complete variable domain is EPEVTQTPSHQVTQMGQEVILRCVPISNHLYFYWYRQILGQKVEFLVSFYNNEISEKSEIFDDQFSVERPDGSNFTLKIRSTKLEDSAMYFCASRVALSSGNTIYFGEGSWLTVV.